The 21 T cell receptor beta chains reported below all come from one sample, sequenced in a study of cytomegalovirus exposure and HLA in healthy donors listed by TCRdb under 2017. The method behind the library was the immunoSEQ multiplex PCR assay. For the multiplex PCR, a mixture combining 60 forward primers for TCR Vbeta segments and 13 reverse primers for TCR Jbeta segments was used. TCRdb's version of the immuneACCESS table is confined to in-frame rearrangements and falls short of the full clone set. An unresolved V gene accounts for under half of the shortfall where checked; the remainder is of unknown origin. The sample table lists 120,000 or so clones, 75% to 85% of them with a count of one. Clones ranked in the top ten supply 8.9% of the sample. Sequencing used PBMCs. These receptors were taken from a young man in good health and CMV-seropositive.

V gene TRBV27 combines with J gene TRBJ2-7, with D perhaps matching TRBD1 (5 bases). This CDR3 is 12 amino acids long. The V end was cut by 3 bases, the J end by 5 bases, with 8 bases between. Germline V gives CDR1 MNHEY, CDR2 SMNVEV (reference sequence). The CDR3 sequence is CASSFIGDEQYF. In DNA, the CDR3 is TGTGCCAGCAGTTTTATAGGGGACGAGCAGTACTTC.

The gene calls are TRBV5-1 and TRBJ1-3; TRBD1 aligns across 9 bases. This CDR3 is 18 amino acids long. CDR1 and CDR2 from the germline V gene are SGHRS and YFSETQ. Trimming at V came to 0 bases and at J to 4 bases, leaving 11 bases not matched to a gene. The DNA for the CDR3 is TGCGCCAGCAGCTTGGTGGACAGGGGAAGCGCGGGGGGAAACACCATATATTTT. This codes for CASSLVDRGSAGGNTIYF.

The chain uses TRBV7-9 and TRBJ1-1, with D maybe TRBD1 (5 bases). The CDR3 extends over 14 amino acids. Germline V lookup: CDR1 SEHNR, CDR2 FQNEAQ (reference sequence). Between the trimmed V and J ends, which lost 3 bases and 8 bases, there was a span of 16 bases. The CDR3, as DNA: TGTGCCAGCAGCTTGGGCGGCAGGGAGGCCGAAGCTTTCTTT. Amino acid sequence: CASSLGGREAEAFF.

Comment on this clone: It is unclear where the CDR3 begins or ends on the DNA, so no DNA is shown, and the CDR3 is as TCRdb lists it. This chain uses TRBV6-1 with TRBJ1-4. 12 amino acids form the CDR3, both terminal residues included. CDR1 is MNHNS, CDR2 SASEGT, per germline. The CDR3 protein is CASFGGGASMFF.

This sequence joins TRBV5-8 and TRBJ1-1; maybe TRBD1 (6 bases). From germline, CDR1 is SGHTS and CDR2 YDEGEE. The CDR3 extends over 14 amino acids. The ends were cut back, 4 bases at V and 5 bases at J, with 15 bases in the middle. The CDR3 region is CASSEGGGRTEAFF. CDR3 sequence (DNA): TGTGCCAGCAGCGAAGGGGGGGGAAGGACTGAAGCTTTCTTT.

This clone was picked up one time. The J gene is TRBJ1-5, the V gene TRBV6-6; weak D call: TRBD1 (5 bases). V was trimmed by 10 bases and J by 0 bases, leaving 10 bases between them. The CDR3 is 13 residues long. CDR1 is MNHNY, CDR2 SVGAGI, per germline (reference sequence). CDR3 amino acids: CAIRGFSNQPQHF. In DNA form, the CDR3 reads TGTGCCATCCGGGGGTTTAGCAATCAGCCCCAGCATTTT.

The CDR3 loop reads CAISLSDNAYEQYF. The CDR3 DNA is TGTGCCATCAGCCTTTCGGACAATGCCTACGAGCAGTACTTC. V is TRBV10-3 and J is TRBJ2-7, with a tentative D call TRBD1 (5 bases). V lost 6 bases and J lost 2, with 14 bases in between. The CDR3 length is 14 residues. Germline CDR1 ENHRY, CDR2 SYGVKD.

This rearrangement joins TRBV5-5 to TRBJ1-5, with a possible D match to TRBD1 (6 bases). This CDR3 contains 14 residues. Germline V gene lookup returns CDR1 SGHKS and CDR2 YYEKEE (reference sequence). With 4 bases removed from V and 7 bases from J, the gap between germline ends came to 15 bases. The CDR3 nucleotides are TGTGCCAGCAGCCTCAGGGGAAAATTACAGCCCCAGCATTTT. Translating it yields CASSLRGKLQPQHF.

The V call is TRBV5-1, the J call TRBJ1-4; D is unclear. Germline-derived CDR1 and CDR2 are SGHRS and YFSETQ. Trimming took off 4 bases at V and 9 bases at J, with 10 bases between the two ends. The CDR3 runs to 12 residues. CDR3 protein: CASSVDTQKLFF. Here the CDR3 DNA reads TGCGCCAGCAGCGTCGACACGCAAAAACTGTTTTTT.

The chain couples TRBV4-1 to TRBJ2-7; D possibly corresponds to TRBD2 (6 bases). Germline CDR1 MGHRA, CDR2 YSYEKL. The CDR3 covers 14 residues. Trimming removed 0 bases from V and 5 bases from J, with 11 bases in between. CDR3 sequence: CASSQDGSSDEQYF. CDR3 nucleotides: TGCGCCAGCAGCCAAGACGGGAGTTCGGACGAGCAGTACTTC.

This clone has only a few counts. The rearrangement uses TRBV7-9 and TRBJ2-5; 14 nucleotides agree with TRBD2. V trimming: 5 bases; J trimming: 6 bases; junction bases outside the gene matches: 5. CDR1 is SEHNR and CDR2 is FQNEAQ in the germline V gene (reference sequence). The CDR3 contains 15 residues. The CDR3 sequence is CASSRGLAGEKTQYF. The CDR3 DNA reads TGTGCCAGCAGCCGGGGACTAGCGGGGGAGAAGACCCAGTACTTC. Variable domain in full (rest from reference TRBV7-9 and TRBJ2-5): DTGVSQNPRHKITKRGQNVTFRCDPISEHNRLYWYRQTLGQGPEFLTYFQNEAQLEKSRLLSDRFSAERPKGSFSTLEIQRTEQGDSAMYLCASSRGLAGEKTQYFGPGTRLLVL.

The chain combines TRBV25-1 with TRBJ2-5, with 12 positions matching TRBD2. Germline V gene data show CDR1 as MGHDK and CDR2 as SYGVNS. This CDR3 comprises 15 residues. V dropped 5 bases and J dropped 5; count of bases not matched to a gene: 6. The CDR3 here is CASSPRTSGEETQYF. CDR3 DNA: TGTGCCAGCAGTCCACGGACTAGCGGGGAGGAGACCCAGTACTTC.

This chain uses TRBV27 with TRBJ1-3; no definite D call. Germline CDR1 is MNHEY and CDR2 is SMNVEV (reference sequence). The germline V and J ends were trimmed by 3 bases and 0 bases, with 6 bases remaining between them. The CDR3 extends over 14 amino acids. Here the CDR3 DNA reads TGTGCCAGCAGTTTTTCGGGCTCTGGAAACACCATATATTTT. Amino acid sequence: CASSFSGSGNTIYF.

This chain links TRBV10-3 with TRBJ1-1; TRBD1 might be the D (5 bases). The CDR3 sequence is 15 residues long. Trimming stripped 3 bases from V and 3 bases from J, with 14 bases between. Germline CDR1 ENHRY, CDR2 SYGVKD. The CDR3 loop reads CAISDIGGVDTEAFF. The CDR3 nucleotides are TGTGCCATCAGTGATATAGGAGGGGTGGACACTGAAGCTTTCTTT.

This chain uses TRBV6-5 with TRBJ1-2; 7 bases map to TRBD1. Germline CDR1 MNHEY, CDR2 SVGAGI. V gave up 10 bases and J gave up 1 base; unmatched junction bases: 9. CDR3 length: 14 amino acids. CDR3: CATKRQGNNYGYTF. The CDR3 DNA is TGTGCCACCAAAAGACAGGGCAATAACTATGGCTACACCTTC.

This chain joins TRBV4-1 and TRBJ2-4; 14 nucleotides agree with TRBD2. The CDR3 contains 18 residues. V shed 4 bases, J shed 0 bases, and the junction held 5 bases outside the gene matches. In germline, CDR1 is MGHRA, CDR2 YSYEKL. CDR3 residues: CASSPGLAGGRAKNIQYF. The CDR3 nucleotides read TGCGCCAGCAGCCCCGGACTAGCGGGGGGCCGAGCCAAAAACATTCAGTACTTC.

V usage is TRBV19 and J usage is TRBJ1-1; 7 nucleotides align to TRBD1. Germline-derived CDR1 and CDR2 are LNHDA and SQIVND (reference sequence). The CDR3 sequence is 16 residues long. The trim removed 5 bases at V and 0 bases at J, leaving 9 bases unmatched. CDR3 amino acids: CASSRGDRGMNTEAFF. Written as DNA, the CDR3 is TGTGCCAGTAGTCGAGGGGACAGAGGAATGAACACTGAAGCTTTCTTT. The full variable domain, completed using reference TRBV19 and TRBJ1-1, is DGGITQSPKYLFRKEGQNVTLSCEQNLNHDAMYWYRQDPGQGLRLIYYSQIVNDFQKGDIAEGYSVSREKKESFPLTVTSAQKNPTAFYLCASSRGDRGMNTEAFFGQGTRLTVV.

This chain joins TRBV7-9 and TRBJ2-3; D is unclear. CDR1 and CDR2 from the germline V gene are SEHNR and FQNEAQ (reference sequence). The CDR3 is made up of 16 amino acids. V was shortened by 3 bases and J by 2 bases, with 15 bases between the two germline ends. The chain's CDR3 is CASSFQHLIITDTQYF. The CDR3 nucleotides read TGTGCCAGCAGCTTCCAACACCTTATTATCACAGATACGCAGTATTTT.

This clone was counted a single time. The chain carries TRBV19 and TRBJ1-4; no clear D. The V gene lost 3 bases and the J gene lost 2 bases, with 19 bases spanning the gap. The CDR3 loop spans 18 amino acids. Germline V gene lookup returns CDR1 LNHDA and CDR2 SQIVND (reference sequence). The CDR3 here is CASSMIVVGVATNEKLFF. In DNA form, the CDR3 reads TGTGCCAGTAGTATGATTGTCGTGGGAGTGGCGACTAATGAAAAACTGTTTTTT.

A note on this clone: One junction end disagrees with the germline gene, perhaps due to a read error. The sample holds other DNA sequences that translate to the same CDR3. The rearrangement joins TRBV10-3 to TRBJ1-1; D might be TRBD1 (5 bases). The CDR3 spans 15 residues. CDR1 ENHRY and CDR2 SYGVKD come from the germline V gene. CDR3 DNA sequence: TGTGCCACTAGAACCGGCGGGGGAGCGAACACTGAAGCCTTCTTT. It encodes CATRTGGGANTEAFF.

This chain connects TRBV7-3 to TRBJ1-1; D gene ambiguous. Trimming stripped 2 bases from V and 2 bases from J, with 12 bases between. The germline gives CDR1 SGHTA, CDR2 FQGTGA. The CDR3 covers 15 residues. The CDR3 loop is CASSLSPQINTEAFF. In DNA, the CDR3 is TGTGCCAGCAGCTTATCTCCACAAATTAACACTGAAGCTTTCTTT. The whole variable domain, remainder taken from reference TRBV7-3 and TRBJ1-1, is GAGVSQTPSNKVTEKGKYVELRCDPISGHTALYWYRQSLGQGPEFLIYFQGTGAADDSGLPNDRFFAVRPEGSVSTLKIQRTERGDSAVYLCASSLSPQINTEAFFGQGTRLTVV.